Listed below are T cell receptor beta chains from one sample, sequenced in a study of neurological immune-mediated disorders. TCRdb itself ran the 5' RACE reads through MiXCR, one entry per CDR3 protein. The table includes around 70,000 distinct CDR3 sequences, roughly 5% detected once. Sequencing input: PBMCs. Receptor source: a man between 18 and 29 years old with multiple sclerosis. Both conserved end residues are part of each CDR3. D genes are given only for firm matches. Only part of the rows carry a size: once, few, many, or a class if the clone is expanded.

>NA|TRBJ2-2|TRBD1|TRBV24-1
TGTGCCACCGGCAGCCCGGGACAGACTAACGGGGAGCTGTTTTTT
CATGSPGQTNGELFF
>many|TRBJ2-4|NA|TRBV11-2
TGTGCCAGCAGCCCCAAGCGGCCAGGCTCCTTGAAAAACATTCAGTACTTC
CASSPKRPGSLKNIQYF
>many|TRBJ2-1|NA|TRBV9
TGTGCCAGCAGCGTAGGTAGTTGGGGGTACAATGAGCAGTTCTTC
CASSVGSWGYNEQFF
>many|TRBJ2-7|NA|TRBV5-1
TGCGCCAGCAGCTGGAGCGGCTCCTACGAGCAGTACTTC
CASSWSGSYEQYF
>many|TRBJ1-2|NA|TRBV7-2
TGTGCCAGCAGCCGGTTAACAGGGCTCACGCATGGCTACACCTTC
CASSRLTGLTHGYTF
>many|TRBJ2-4|TRBD2|TRBV6-5
TGTGCCAGCATTAGCGGGAGGGGAACCAAAAACATTCAGTACTTC
CASISGRGTKNIQYF
>few|TRBJ2-7|NA|TRBV3-1
TGTGCCAGCAGCCAAGACAATCCCTACGAGCAGTACTTC
CASSQDNPYEQYF
>many|TRBJ1-6|TRBD1|TRBV20-1
TGCAGTGCTACCGACAGGGGACTTAATTCACCCCTCCACTTT
CSATDRGLNSPLHF
>many|TRBJ2-7|NA|TRBV27
TGTGCCAGCAGTTCTTATGAAGAGCAGTACTTC
CASSSYEEQYF
>NA|TRBJ2-3|NA|TRBV7-3
TGTGCCAGCAGCCCCACACGCACAGATACGCAGTATTTT
CASSPTRTDTQYF
>many|TRBJ2-4|NA|TRBV7-9
TGTGCCAGCAGCTTAGAGTCGGTAGGAAGCATTCAGTACTTC
CASSLESVGSIQYF
>NA|TRBJ1-6|TRBD1|TRBV30
TGTGCCTGGAGTACCGGACAGGGGATTTCACCCCTCCACTTT
CAWSTGQGISPLHF
>many|TRBJ2-2|TRBD2|TRBV20-1
TGCAGTGCTAGAGATCCTAGCGGGAGGAGGGCCGGGGAGCTGTTTTTT
CSARDPSGRRAGELFF
>many|TRBJ2-7|NA|TRBV29-1
TGCAGCGTCGGAGTTGCCTACGAGCAGTACTTC
CSVGVAYEQYF
>many|TRBJ1-5|NA|TRBV20-1
TGCAGTGCTAGAGATGGGGCCCAGCCCCAGCATTTT
CSARDGAQPQHF
>many|TRBJ2-3|NA|TRBV7-8
TGTGCCAGCAGCTTAAGGAAGGGACTTAAACTAACAGATACGCAGTATTTT
CASSLRKGLKLTDTQYF
>many|TRBJ2-6|NA|TRBV20-1
TGCAGTGCCAGTCCTACCTCTGGGGCCAACGTCCTGACTTTC
CSASPTSGANVLTF
>many|TRBJ1-6|NA|TRBV4-3
TGCGCCAGCAGCCAAGATTTCGGACAGCCCCATTCACCCCTCCACTTT
CASSQDFGQPHSPLHF